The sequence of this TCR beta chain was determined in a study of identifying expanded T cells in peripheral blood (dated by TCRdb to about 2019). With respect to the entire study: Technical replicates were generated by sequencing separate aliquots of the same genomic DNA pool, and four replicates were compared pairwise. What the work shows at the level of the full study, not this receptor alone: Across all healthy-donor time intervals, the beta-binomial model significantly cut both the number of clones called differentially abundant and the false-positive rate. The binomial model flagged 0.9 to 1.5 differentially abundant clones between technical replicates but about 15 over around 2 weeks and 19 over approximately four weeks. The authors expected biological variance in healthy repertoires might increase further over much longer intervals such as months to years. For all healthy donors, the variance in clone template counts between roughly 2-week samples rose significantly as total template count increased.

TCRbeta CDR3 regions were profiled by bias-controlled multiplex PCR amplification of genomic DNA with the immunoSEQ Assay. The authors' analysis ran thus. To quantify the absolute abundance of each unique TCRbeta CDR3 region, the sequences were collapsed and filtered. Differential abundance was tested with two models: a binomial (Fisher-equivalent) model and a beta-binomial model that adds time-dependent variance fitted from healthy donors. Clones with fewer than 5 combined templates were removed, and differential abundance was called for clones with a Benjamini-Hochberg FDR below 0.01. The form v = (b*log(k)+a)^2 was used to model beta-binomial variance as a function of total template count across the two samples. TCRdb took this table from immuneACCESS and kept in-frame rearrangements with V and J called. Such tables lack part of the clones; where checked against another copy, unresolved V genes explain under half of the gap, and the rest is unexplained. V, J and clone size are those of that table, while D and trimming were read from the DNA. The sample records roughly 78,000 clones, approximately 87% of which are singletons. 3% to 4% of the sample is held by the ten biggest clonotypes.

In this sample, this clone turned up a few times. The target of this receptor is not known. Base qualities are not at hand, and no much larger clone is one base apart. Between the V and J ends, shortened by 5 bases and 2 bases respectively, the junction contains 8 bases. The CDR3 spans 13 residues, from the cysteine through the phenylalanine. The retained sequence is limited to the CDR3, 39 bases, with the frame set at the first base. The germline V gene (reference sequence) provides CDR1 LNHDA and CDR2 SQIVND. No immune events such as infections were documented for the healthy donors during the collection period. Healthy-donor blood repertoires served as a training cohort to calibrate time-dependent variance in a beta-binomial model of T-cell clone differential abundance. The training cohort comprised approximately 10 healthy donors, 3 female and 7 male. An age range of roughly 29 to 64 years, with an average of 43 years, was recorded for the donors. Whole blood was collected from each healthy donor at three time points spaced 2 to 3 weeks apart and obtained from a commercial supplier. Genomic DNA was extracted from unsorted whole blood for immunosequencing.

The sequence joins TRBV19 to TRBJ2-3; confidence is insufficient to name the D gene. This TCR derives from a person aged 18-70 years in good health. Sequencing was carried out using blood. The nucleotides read TGTGCCAGTAGTGTGTCCCTCACAGATACGCAGTATTTT. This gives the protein CASSVSLTDTQYF.